The 2 T cell receptor beta chains in this list originate from one sample, sequenced in a study of OX40 agonist ivuxolimab in advanced cancers. The protocol was immunoSEQ multiplex PCR, while the TCRdb copy is restricted to in-frame clones and leaves out a portion. Of roughly 18,000 clones listed, over 60% are singletons. Specimen: CD4+ or CD8+ T cells sorted from blood, collected in a trial of the OX40 agonist ivuxolimab. The receptors here all came from an adult with an advanced solid tumor such as melanoma, head and neck, liver or kidney cancer.

The chain couples TRBV11-2 to TRBJ2-1; 10 positions agree with TRBD2. Germline V gene data show CDR1 as SGHAT and CDR2 as FQNNGV. Trimming cost V 2 bases and J 7 bases; bases outside gene matches: 17. There are 19 residues in the CDR3. The CDR3 spells CASSLPYSEGLANLNEQFF. The CDR3 DNA reads TGTGCCAGCAGCTTACCCTACTCCGAGGGACTAGCGAATCTGAATGAGCAGTTCTTC.

This sequence joins TRBV9 and TRBJ2-1, with unresolved D. Trimming removed 0 bases from V and 4 bases from J, with 5 bases in between. Germline CDR1 reads SGDLS; CDR2 reads YYNGEE. The CDR3 runs to 13 residues. CDR3 sequence reads: CASSVGTYNEQFF. CDR3 DNA sequence: TGTGCCAGCAGCGTAGGCACTTACAATGAGCAGTTCTTC.